Listed below are T cell receptor beta chains from one sample, sequenced in a study of OX40 agonist ivuxolimab in advanced cancers. Produced via immunoSEQ multiplex PCR; TCRdb's table is partial and in-frame only. Of approximately 76,000 clones listed, 85% are singletons. The material was CD4+ or CD8+ T cells sorted from blood, obtained in a trial of the OX40 agonist ivuxolimab. These receptors all come from an adult with an advanced solid tumor such as melanoma, head and neck, liver or kidney cancer. Each CDR3 is given with its conserved first and last residue. The D gene is left open where the match is weak. Size is stated for part of the rows, as once, few or many counts, or as a class when the clone is expanded.

abundance: NA; d_gene: NA; v_gene: TRBV6-1; j_gene: TRBJ2-6; CDR3aa: CASRRGDTGANVLTF; CDR3nt: TGTGCCAGCAGGAGAGGGGACACTGGGGCCAACGTCCTGACTTTC
abundance: NA; d_gene: TRBD2; v_gene: TRBV4-3; j_gene: TRBJ2-3; CDR3aa: CASSQGGTSGVGDTQYF; CDR3nt: TGCGCCAGCAGCCAGGGGGGGACTAGCGGTGTTGGTGATACGCAGTATTTT
abundance: many; d_gene: TRBD2; v_gene: TRBV30; j_gene: TRBJ2-7; CDR3aa: CAWSPGGSVRGEQYF; CDR3nt: TGTGCCTGGAGTCCCGGGGGGTCAGTCCGCGGCGAGCAGTACTTC
abundance: NA; d_gene: TRBD1; v_gene: TRBV19; j_gene: TRBJ2-2; CDR3aa: CASSITGGHTGELFF; CDR3nt: TGTGCCAGTAGTATCACAGGGGGTCACACCGGGGAGCTGTTTTTT
abundance: once; d_gene: NA; v_gene: TRBV6-4; j_gene: TRBJ2-3; CDR3aa: CASSDRAGTDTQYF; CDR3nt: TGTGCCAGCAGTGACCGGGCGGGGACAGATACGCAGTATTTT
abundance: NA; d_gene: NA; v_gene: TRBV18; j_gene: TRBJ2-1; CDR3aa: CASSPVSANEQFF; CDR3nt: TGTGCCAGCTCACCAGTCTCGGCCAATGAGCAGTTCTTC
abundance: few; d_gene: NA; v_gene: TRBV5-6; j_gene: TRBJ2-2; CDR3aa: CASSRYTGELFF; CDR3nt: TGTGCCAGCAGCAGATACACCGGGGAGCTGTTTTTT
abundance: NA; d_gene: NA; v_gene: TRBV9; j_gene: TRBJ2-3; CDR3aa: CASSAPSSTDTQYF; CDR3nt: TGTGCCAGCAGCGCACCCTCTAGCACAGATACGCAGTATTTT
abundance: NA; d_gene: NA; v_gene: TRBV7-2; j_gene: TRBJ1-1; CDR3aa: CASSRVFGQNTEAFF; CDR3nt: TGTGCCAGCAGCCGGGTCTTCGGACAGAACACTGAAGCTTTCTTT
abundance: NA; d_gene: TRBD2; v_gene: TRBV4-2; j_gene: TRBJ2-5; CDR3aa: CASSQVVAGQETQYF; CDR3nt: TGTGCCAGCAGCCAAGTTGTAGCGGGGCAAGAGACCCAGTACTTC
abundance: NA; d_gene: NA; v_gene: TRBV6-4; j_gene: TRBJ2-2; CDR3aa: CASSPGRSPRSTGELFF; CDR3nt: TGTGCCAGCAGCCCAGGGCGGTCCCCCCGGAGCACCGGGGAGCTGTTTTTT
abundance: NA; d_gene: NA; v_gene: TRBV4-3; j_gene: TRBJ1-5; CDR3aa: CASSQEPGEPQWTQHF; CDR3nt: TGCGCCAGCAGCCAAGAGCCAGGGGAACCTCAGTGGACCCAGCATTTT
abundance: NA; d_gene: TRBD2; v_gene: TRBV10-3; j_gene: TRBJ2-1; CDR3aa: CAITPGLERNEQFF; CDR3nt: TGTGCCATCACCCCGGGACTAGAACGCAATGAGCAGTTCTTC